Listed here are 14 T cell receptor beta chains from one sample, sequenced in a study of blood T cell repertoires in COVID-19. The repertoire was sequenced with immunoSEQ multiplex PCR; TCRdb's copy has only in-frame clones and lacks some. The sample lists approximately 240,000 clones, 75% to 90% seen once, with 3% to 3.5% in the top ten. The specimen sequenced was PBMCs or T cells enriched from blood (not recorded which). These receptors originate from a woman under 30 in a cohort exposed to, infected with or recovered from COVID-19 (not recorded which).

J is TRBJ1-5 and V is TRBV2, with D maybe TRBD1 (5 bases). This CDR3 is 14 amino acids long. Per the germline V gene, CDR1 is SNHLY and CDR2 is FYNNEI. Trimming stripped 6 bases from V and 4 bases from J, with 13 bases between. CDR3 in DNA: TGTGCCAGCAGCACAGGTACCCTAAATCAGCCCCAGCATTTT. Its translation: CASSTGTLNQPQHF. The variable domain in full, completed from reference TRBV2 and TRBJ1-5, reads EPEVTQTPSHQVTQMGQEVILRCVPISNHLYFYWYRQILGQKVEFLVSFYNNEISEKSEIFDDQFSVERPDGSNFTLKIRSTKLEDSAMYFCASSTGTLNQPQHFGDGTRLSIL.

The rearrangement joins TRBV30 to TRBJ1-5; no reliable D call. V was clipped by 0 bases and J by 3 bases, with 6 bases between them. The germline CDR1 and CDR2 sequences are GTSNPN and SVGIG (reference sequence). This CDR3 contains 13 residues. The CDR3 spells CAWSVQTNQPQHF. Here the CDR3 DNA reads TGTGCCTGGAGTGTACAGACCAATCAGCCCCAGCATTTT.

The CDR3 region is CASRVHQGLQSSYEQYF. Here the CDR3 DNA reads TGTGCCAGTCGAGTTCACCAGGGACTCCAAAGCTCCTACGAGCAGTACTTC. V gene TRBV19 combines with J gene TRBJ2-7, with D possibly being TRBD2 (6 bases). Germline-derived CDR1 and CDR2 are LNHDA and SQIVND (reference sequence). V was shortened by 8 bases and J by 0 bases, with 23 bases between the two germline ends. The CDR3 covers 17 residues.

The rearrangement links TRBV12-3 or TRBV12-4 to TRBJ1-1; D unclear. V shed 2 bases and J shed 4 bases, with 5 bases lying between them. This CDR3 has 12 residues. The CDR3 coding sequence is TGTGCCAGCAGTTTATCCCGCACTGAAGCTTTCTTT. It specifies CASSLSRTEAFF.

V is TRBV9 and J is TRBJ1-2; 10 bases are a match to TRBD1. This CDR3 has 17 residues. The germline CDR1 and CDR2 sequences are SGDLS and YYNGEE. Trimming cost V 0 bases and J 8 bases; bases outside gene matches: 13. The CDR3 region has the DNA TGTGCCAGCAGCGTAGCTTCGGGGGACAGGGGCCACGGCGGCTACACCTTC. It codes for CASSVASGDRGHGGYTF.

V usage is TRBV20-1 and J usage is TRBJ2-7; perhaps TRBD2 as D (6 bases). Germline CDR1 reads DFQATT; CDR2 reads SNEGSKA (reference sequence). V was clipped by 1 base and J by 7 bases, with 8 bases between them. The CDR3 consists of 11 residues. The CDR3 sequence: CSARVGLEQYF. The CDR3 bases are TGCAGTGCTAGAGTAGGACTAGAGCAGTACTTC.

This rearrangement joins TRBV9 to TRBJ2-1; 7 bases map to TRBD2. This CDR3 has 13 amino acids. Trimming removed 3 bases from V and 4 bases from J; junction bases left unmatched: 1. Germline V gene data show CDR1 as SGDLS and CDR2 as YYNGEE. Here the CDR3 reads CASSAGGYNEQFF. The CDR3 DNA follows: TGTGCCAGCAGCGCGGGGGGTTACAATGAGCAGTTCTTC.

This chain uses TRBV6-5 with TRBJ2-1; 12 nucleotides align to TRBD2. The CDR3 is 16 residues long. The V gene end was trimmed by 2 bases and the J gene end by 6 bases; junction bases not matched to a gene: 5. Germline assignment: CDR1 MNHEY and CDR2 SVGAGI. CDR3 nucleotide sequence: TGTGCCAGCAGTTACATACTAGCGGGGGGCCCCAATGAGCAGTTCTTC. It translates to CASSYILAGGPNEQFF.

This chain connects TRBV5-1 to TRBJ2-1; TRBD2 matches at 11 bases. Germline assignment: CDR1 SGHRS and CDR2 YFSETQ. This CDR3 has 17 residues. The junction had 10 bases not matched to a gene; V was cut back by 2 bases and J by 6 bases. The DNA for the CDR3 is TGCGCCAGCAGCTTTGCCCCACTAGCGGGAGCTTCCAATGAGCAGTTCTTC. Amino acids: CASSFAPLAGASNEQFF.

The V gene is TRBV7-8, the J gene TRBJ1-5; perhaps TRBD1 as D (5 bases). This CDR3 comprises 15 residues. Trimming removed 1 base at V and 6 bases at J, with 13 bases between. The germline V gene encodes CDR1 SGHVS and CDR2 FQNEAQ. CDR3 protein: CASSLGPGHIQPQHF. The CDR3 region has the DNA TGTGCCAGCAGCTTAGGGCCAGGGCATATTCAGCCCCAGCATTTT.

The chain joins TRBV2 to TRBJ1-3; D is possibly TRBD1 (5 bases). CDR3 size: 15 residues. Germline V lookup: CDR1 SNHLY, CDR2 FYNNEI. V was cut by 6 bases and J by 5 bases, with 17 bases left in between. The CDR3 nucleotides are TGTGCCAGCAGCGCTACGGGGACTTCCCGAAACACCATATATTTT. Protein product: CASSATGTSRNTIYF.

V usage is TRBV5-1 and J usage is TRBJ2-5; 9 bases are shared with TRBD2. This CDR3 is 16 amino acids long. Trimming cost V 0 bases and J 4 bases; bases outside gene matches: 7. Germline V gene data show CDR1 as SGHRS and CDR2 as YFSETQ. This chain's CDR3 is CASSLGGSGSRETQYF. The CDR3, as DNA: TGCGCCAGCAGCTTGGGGGGTAGCGGGAGTCGAGAGACCCAGTACTTC. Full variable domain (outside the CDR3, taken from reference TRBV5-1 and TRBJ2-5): KAGVTQTPRYLIKTRGQQVTLSCSPISGHRSVSWYQQTPGQGLQFLFEYFSETQRNKGNFPGRFSGRQFSNSRSEMNVSTLELGDSALYLCASSLGGSGSRETQYFGPGTRLLVL.

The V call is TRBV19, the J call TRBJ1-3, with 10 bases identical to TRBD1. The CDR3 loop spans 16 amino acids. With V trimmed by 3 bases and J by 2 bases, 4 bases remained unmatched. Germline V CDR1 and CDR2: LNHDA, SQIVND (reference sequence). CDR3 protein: CASSISGTGAGNTIYF. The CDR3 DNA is TGTGCCAGTAGTATCTCCGGGACAGGGGCTGGAAACACCATATATTTT.

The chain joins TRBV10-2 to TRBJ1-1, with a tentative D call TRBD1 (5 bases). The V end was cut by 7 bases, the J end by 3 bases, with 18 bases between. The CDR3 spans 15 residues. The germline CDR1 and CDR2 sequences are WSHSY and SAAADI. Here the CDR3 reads CASTPGGVRYTEAFF. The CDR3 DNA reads TGCGCCAGCACTCCCGGGGGTGTACGGTACACTGAAGCTTTCTTT.